Each of the 11 T cell receptor beta chains below was sequenced from the same sample in a study of blood T cell repertoires in COVID-19. Produced via immunoSEQ multiplex PCR; TCRdb's table is partial and in-frame only. The profile covers 250,000 to 300,000 clones, with approximately 90% appearing a single time and approximately 4% taken by the ten largest. Sequenced sample: peripheral blood. All receptors come from a man younger than 30 with active or convalescent COVID-19.

This chain joins TRBV4-3 and TRBJ1-6, with D perhaps TRBD1 (5 bases). Germline CDR1 and CDR2: LGHNA and YSLEER. The CDR3 spans 16 residues. V dropped 1 base and J dropped 8 bases, with 15 bases sitting between them. The CDR3, as DNA: TGCGCCAGCAGCCAAGGGGGGTTAGGGGAGGATTCACCCCTCCACTTT. This codes for CASSQGGLGEDSPLHF.

This clone appeared a single time. The chain is built from TRBV7-2 and TRBJ1-5; 8 positions agree with TRBD1. CDR1 and CDR2 (germline): SGHTA, FQGNSA. Trimming took 5 bases from V and 4 from J; bases not matched to a gene: 4. CDR3 length: 14 amino acids. The CDR3 DNA reads as TGTGCCAGCAGCGAAAGGACAGGGAATCAGCCCCAGCATTTT. It translates to CASSERTGNQPQHF.

The chain links TRBV9 to TRBJ2-5; 7 nucleotides align to TRBD2. The CDR3 is 16 amino acids. The germline V gene encodes CDR1 SGDLS and CDR2 YYNGEE. The V segment lost 4 bases and the J segment 4 bases; nucleotides outside the gene matches: 13. The CDR3 is CASSKRREGPRETQYF. The CDR3 DNA reads TGTGCCAGCAGCAAGCGGAGGGAGGGCCCAAGAGAGACCCAGTACTTC. The full variable domain, in which reference TRBV9 and TRBJ2-5 provide the parts outside the CDR3, is DSGVTQTPKHLITATGQRVTLRCSPRSGDLSVYWYQQSLDQGLQFLIQYYNGEERAKGNILERFSAQQFPDLHSELNLSSLELGDSALYFCASSKRREGPRETQYFGPGTRLLVL.

The genes are TRBV9 and TRBJ1-1; TRBD1 might be the D (6 bases). Germline V gene lookup returns CDR1 SGDLS and CDR2 YYNGEE. V shed 2 bases and J shed 6 bases, with 14 bases lying between them. The CDR3 has 14 residues. CDR3 in amino acids: CASSVGAGTPEAFF. DNA for the CDR3: TGTGCCAGCAGCGTGGGGGCCGGTACCCCTGAAGCTTTCTTT.

V and J are TRBV7-6 and TRBJ2-5; 7 bases align to TRBD1. The length of the CDR3 is 14 residues. Germline V gene sequence: CDR1 SGHVS, CDR2 FNYEAQ. Trimming cost V 5 bases and J 1 base; bases outside gene matches: 4. CDR3 region: CASSPRTGQETQYF. The DNA for the CDR3 is TGTGCCAGCAGCCCCCGGACAGGCCAAGAGACCCAGTACTTC. The full variable domain, with the rest looked up from reference TRBV7-6 and TRBJ2-5, is GAGVSQSPRYKVTKRGQDVALRCDPISGHVSLYWYRQALGQGPEFLTYFNYEAQQDKSGLPNDRFSAERPEGSISTLTIQRTEQRDSAMYRCASSPRTGQETQYFGPGTRLLVL.

This chain joins TRBV10-3 and TRBJ1-2; a weak D match, TRBD1 (6 bases). The CDR3 is 13 amino acids. Trimming removed 10 bases at V and 5 bases at J, with 17 bases between. The germline V gene has CDR1 ENHRY and CDR2 SYGVKD. CDR3 DNA sequence: TGTGCCACCCAGGCCGGGACAAATTATGGCTACACCTTC. Amino acids: CATQAGTNYGYTF.

The rearrangement uses TRBV7-2 and TRBJ1-2; 11 nucleotides line up with TRBD1. CDR1 is SGHTA, CDR2 FQGNSA, per germline. The V gene end was trimmed by 1 base and the J gene end by 8 bases; junction bases not matched to a gene: 9. The length of the CDR3 is 16 residues. The chain's CDR3 is CASSLGFGQGAQGYTF. CDR3 in DNA: TGTGCCAGCAGCTTAGGGTTCGGACAGGGGGCGCAGGGCTACACCTTC.

This chain links TRBV5-1 with TRBJ2-7; D is uncertain. The ends were cut back, 5 bases at V and 0 bases at J, with 12 bases in the middle. The CDR3 sequence is 14 residues long. Germline V gene sequence: CDR1 SGHRS, CDR2 YFSETQ. CDR3 region: CASRQTHSSYEQYF. For the CDR3, the DNA is TGCGCCAGCAGGCAGACACATAGCTCCTACGAGCAGTACTTC.

The V gene is TRBV20-1, the J gene TRBJ2-7, with 9 bases aligning to TRBD1. This CDR3 region has 14 residues. V gave up 3 bases and J gave up 6 bases; unmatched junction bases: 9. Germline V gene data show CDR1 as DFQATT and CDR2 as SNEGSKA (reference sequence). The CDR3, as DNA: TGCAGTGCTAGTGGGGACAGGGAAGGAGCCGAGCAGTACTTC. It encodes CSASGDREGAEQYF.

This chain uses TRBV9 with TRBJ1-3, with D perhaps matching TRBD1 (6 bases). The length of the CDR3 is 15 residues. Trimming pared 2 bases from V and 3 bases from J, leaving 12 bases between. CDR1 and CDR2 from the germline V gene are SGDLS and YYNGEE. The DNA for the CDR3 is TGTGCCAGCAGCGTTCTGGGGGCGTATGGAAACACCATATATTTT. Translated: CASSVLGAYGNTIYF.

The V and J genes are TRBV19 and TRBJ1-5; D is uncertain. The CDR3 runs 15 residues. Germline-derived CDR1 and CDR2 are LNHDA and SQIVND (reference sequence). V lost 3 bases, J lost 7 bases, and 16 bases lay in between. CDR3 DNA sequence: TGTGCCAGTAGTATTAGGTTCAGTCAGGCCCAGCCCCAGCATTTT. This codes for CASSIRFSQAQPQHF. Looking up the rest from reference TRBV19 and TRBJ1-5 gives the full variable domain: DGGITQSPKYLFRKEGQNVTLSCEQNLNHDAMYWYRQDPGQGLRLIYYSQIVNDFQKGDIAEGYSVSREKKESFPLTVTSAQKNPTAFYLCASSIRFSQAQPQHFGDGTRLSIL.